The 27 T cell receptor beta chains below all came from one sample that was sequenced in a study of CD8 T cells in Susac syndrome. RNA amounts of roughly 0.5 to 1 ug underwent reverse transcription with random hexamers. MiXCR, run by TCRdb on the immunoSEQ multiplex PCR reads, gives a single entry per CDR3 protein. The sample includes some 96,000 distinct CDR3 sequences, 95% seen only once; the top ten take 0.3%. Specimen: CD8+ T cells from PBMCs. The source of these receptors is a human donor with Susac syndrome.

The chain has TRBV29-1 and TRBJ2-1, with 14 bases fitting TRBD2. The CDR3 runs 14 residues. Trimming cost V 7 bases and J 6 bases; bases outside gene matches: 5. Germline-derived CDR1 and CDR2 are SQVTM and ANQGSEA. The CDR3: CSAMGLAGANEQFF. The CDR3 DNA reads TGCAGCGCCATGGGACTAGCGGGGGCCAATGAGCAGTTCTTC.

The J gene is TRBJ2-5, the V gene TRBV3-1; D remains unclear. This CDR3 has 13 residues. Between the trimmed V and J ends, which lost 1 base and 2 bases, there was a span of 5 bases. The germline gives CDR1 LGHDT, CDR2 YNNKEL (reference sequence). DNA of the CDR3: TGTGCCAGCAGCCAAGTCAGGCAAGAGACCCAGTACTTC. Amino acids: CASSQVRQETQYF.

The chain is built from TRBV27 and TRBJ2-1; the D gene is possibly TRBD2 (7 bases). The CDR3 length is 15 residues. Germline-derived CDR1 and CDR2 are MNHEY and SMNVEV (reference sequence). The V gene lost 2 bases and the J gene lost 3 bases, with 11 bases spanning the gap. The CDR3 region is CASSLTGGYYNEQFF. CDR3 coding DNA: TGTGCCAGCAGTTTAACGGGGGGCTACTACAATGAGCAGTTCTTC.

The chain employs TRBV7-9 and TRBJ2-5, with D perhaps TRBD2 (5 bases). Trimming stripped 5 bases from V and 3 bases from J, with 10 bases between. Germline V gene lookup returns CDR1 SEHNR and CDR2 FQNEAQ (reference sequence). This CDR3 is built from 13 residues. The CDR3 spells CASSPEGEETQYF. The CDR3 DNA follows: TGTGCCAGCAGCCCCGAGGGTGAAGAGACCCAGTACTTC.

The gene calls are TRBV4-1 and TRBJ2-5, with no clear D. This CDR3 region has 14 residues. CDR1 and CDR2 (germline): MGHRA, YSYEKL. The V and J ends lost 0 bases and 2 bases respectively, with 7 bases between them. The CDR3 loop reads CASSQEEIQETQYF. The CDR3 nucleotides are TGCGCCAGCAGCCAAGAGGAGATACAAGAGACCCAGTACTTC.

The chain has TRBV12-3 or TRBV12-4 and TRBJ2-3; 11 nucleotides align to TRBD2. The CDR3 totals 15 residues. V was pared by 10 bases and J by 2 bases, with 8 bases of the junction left unmatched. Written as DNA, the CDR3 is TGTGCCACCATTAGCGGGGGGGCTTCCACAGATACGCAGTATTTT. It encodes CATISGGASTDTQYF.

The chain's CDR3 is CASRRTGDDSPLHF. The DNA for the CDR3 is TGTGCCAGCAGAAGGACAGGGGATGATTCACCCCTCCACTTT. The V call is TRBV7-9, the J call TRBJ1-6; 9 bases align to TRBD1. The V and J ends lost 6 bases and 8 bases, in that order; junction bases with no gene match: 5. The germline V gene encodes CDR1 SEHNR and CDR2 FQNEAQ (reference sequence). The CDR3 has 14 residues. Full variable domain (missing parts from reference TRBV7-9 and TRBJ1-6): DTGVSQNPRHKITKRGQNVTFRCDPISEHNRLYWYRQTLGQGPEFLTYFQNEAQLEKSRLLSDRFSAERPKGSFSTLEIQRTEQGDSAMYLCASRRTGDDSPLHFGNGTRLTVT.

The chain has TRBV27 and TRBJ2-1; weak D call: TRBD1 (6 bases). Germline V gives CDR1 MNHEY, CDR2 SMNVEV (reference sequence). The CDR3 sequence is 16 residues long. V was clipped by 7 bases and J by 4 bases, with 20 bases between them. The CDR3: CASIKGRGSAYNEQFF. Here the CDR3 DNA reads TGTGCCAGCATCAAAGGCAGGGGCAGCGCGTACAATGAGCAGTTCTTC.

The rearrangement uses TRBV14 and TRBJ1-2; D unclear. CDR1 and CDR2 (germline): SGHDN, FVKESK. There are 13 residues in the CDR3. V dropped 0 bases and J dropped 5 bases, with 7 bases sitting between them. CDR3 sequence (DNA): TGTGCCAGCAGCCAAGATCTACTGTATGGCTACACCTTC. Its translation: CASSQDLLYGYTF.

This chain connects TRBV7-2 to TRBJ2-1; D is unresolved. This CDR3 has 12 amino acids. Trimming stripped 4 bases from V and 8 bases from J, with 9 bases between. Germline V gene lookup returns CDR1 SGHTA and CDR2 FQGNSA. The CDR3 is CASSSRTDEQFF. The CDR3 DNA follows: TGTGCCAGCAGCTCCCGAACGGATGAGCAGTTCTTC.

The chain uses TRBV13 and TRBJ2-7; D uncertain. Germline-derived CDR1 and CDR2 are PRHDT and FYEKMQ (reference sequence). Trimming shortened V by 3 bases and J by 1 base, and 10 bases separated the two germline ends. The CDR3 is 14 amino acids. For the CDR3, the DNA is TGTGCCAGCAGCTTTCAGTCAATATCCTACGAGCAGTACTTC. Translated, it gives CASSFQSISYEQYF.

The sample holds one count of this clonotype. V usage is TRBV5-6 and J usage is TRBJ2-1; no clear D gene. Trimming removed 0 bases at V and 1 base at J, with 8 bases between. Germline V gene data show CDR1 as SGHDT and CDR2 as YYEEEE. The CDR3 spans 15 residues. This CDR3 reads CASSLVPESYNEQFF. The CDR3 DNA follows: TGTGCCAGCAGCTTGGTCCCGGAATCCTACAATGAGCAGTTCTTC.

The DNA for the CDR3 is TGTGCCAGCTCACCGACAGGTTACATGAACACTGAAGCTTTCTTT. It is translated as CASSPTGYMNTEAFF. The rearrangement uses TRBV18 and TRBJ1-1; tentative D call: TRBD1 (6 bases). This CDR3 is 15 amino acids long. Per germline, CDR1 KGHSH and CDR2 LQKENI. V lost 3 bases, J lost 0 bases, and 11 bases lay in between.

The rearrangement joins TRBV13 to TRBJ1-1, with 9 bases that match TRBD1. V lost 5 bases to trimming and J lost 4 bases; unmatched junction nucleotides: 14. From germline, CDR1 is PRHDT and CDR2 FYEKMQ (reference sequence). CDR3 size: 17 residues. The CDR3 sequence: CASSPIRLQGASTEAFF. Here the CDR3 DNA reads TGTGCCAGCAGCCCTATTCGCCTACAGGGGGCCAGCACTGAAGCTTTCTTT.

The chain recombines TRBV6-1 with TRBJ2-7; D might be TRBD2 (5 bases). V shed 5 bases and J shed 0 bases, with 11 bases lying between them. CDR3 size: 14 residues. CDR1 is MNHNS, CDR2 SASEGT, per germline. The CDR3, as DNA: TGTGCCAGCAGTAGCGGTGAGAGCTCCTACGAGCAGTACTTC. It yields the protein CASSSGESSYEQYF.

The rearrangement joins TRBV19 to TRBJ1-2, with D tentatively TRBD1 (5 bases). The germline gives CDR1 LNHDA, CDR2 SQIVND (reference sequence). The CDR3 spans 13 residues. Deletions cut 10 bases from V and 3 bases from J, with 15 bases between. CDR3 sequence (DNA): TGTGCCACTGCTGGGCAGACAGACTATGGCTACACCTTC. Translation: CATAGQTDYGYTF.

V is TRBV24-1 and J is TRBJ1-2; the D is unclear. The CDR3 contains 12 residues. The germline V gene encodes CDR1 KGHDR and CDR2 SFDVKD. Trimming took 6 bases from V and 2 from J, leaving 6 bases between them. The CDR3 protein is CATSRNNYGYTF. CDR3 in DNA: TGTGCCACCAGTAGGAACAACTATGGCTACACCTTC.

CDR3 amino acids: CASLGQGGQPQHF. CDR3 nucleotide sequence: TGTGCCAGCCTAGGACAGGGGGGTCAGCCCCAGCATTTT. V is TRBV12-3 or TRBV12-4 and J is TRBJ1-5; the match to TRBD1 covers 10 bases. The CDR3 loop spans 13 amino acids. V shed 8 bases and J 6 bases; nucleotides not matched to a gene: 4.

The chain combines TRBV7-9 with TRBJ2-1, with TRBD1 identical over 12 bases. Germline V gives CDR1 SEHNR, CDR2 FQNEAQ (reference sequence). This CDR3 has 14 amino acids. V shed 7 bases, J shed 7 bases, and the junction held 5 bases outside the gene matches. CDR3 sequence reads: CASKGQGARNEQFF. The CDR3 DNA sequence: TGTGCCAGCAAGGGACAGGGGGCGAGAAATGAGCAGTTCTTC.

CDR3 residues: CSVERSGRSTDTQYF. In nucleotides, the CDR3 is TGCAGCGTTGAGCGTAGCGGGAGAAGCACAGATACGCAGTATTTT. This chain connects TRBV29-1 to TRBJ2-3, with 9 bases that match TRBD2. J lost 0 bases, V lost 3 bases, and 4 bases had no gene match. CDR3 length: 15 residues. Germline V lookup: CDR1 SQVTM, CDR2 ANQGSEA.

The count of this clonotype is one. V and J are TRBV7-2 and TRBJ2-2; a possible D gene is TRBD2 (5 bases). This CDR3 comprises 18 residues. Germline assignment: CDR1 SGHTA and CDR2 FQGNSA. V shed 5 bases and J shed 0 bases, with 19 bases lying between them. CDR3 DNA: TGTGCCAGCAGCCTTTACGGAGGCGGTTCTGCGAACACCGGGGAGCTGTTTTTT. Translated: CASSLYGGGSANTGELFF.

The chain is built from TRBV29-1 and TRBJ2-5, with no clear D. Germline-derived CDR1 and CDR2 are SQVTM and ANQGSEA. The V end lost 7 bases, the J end lost 5 bases, and 11 bases lay between the germline ends. This CDR3 has 11 residues. This chain's CDR3 is CSGRSWETQYF. The CDR3 DNA is TGCAGCGGCCGGAGCTGGGAGACCCAGTACTTC.

This clonotype was picked up a small number of times. The J gene is TRBJ2-1, the V gene TRBV6-1, with 7 bases lining up with TRBD2. Per germline, CDR1 MNHNS and CDR2 SASEGT. The CDR3 has 15 amino acids. Unmatched junction bases numbered 9, after V lost 6 bases and J lost 4 bases. CDR3 sequence: CASSQSAGTYNEQFF. The CDR3 DNA follows: TGTGCCAGCAGCCAGTCAGCGGGGACGTACAATGAGCAGTTCTTC.

The genes are TRBV9 and TRBJ1-2; TRBD1 is a possible D gene (5 bases). The CDR3 sequence is 18 residues long. Germline CDR1 and CDR2: SGDLS and YYNGEE. V lost 3 bases and J lost 4, with 25 bases in between. The CDR3 here is CASSASGDPNSRGYGYTF. CDR3 DNA: TGTGCCAGCAGCGCGTCGGGGGACCCTAACTCCCGGGGCTATGGCTACACCTTC.

The CDR3 DNA is TGTGCCAGCATCCCCCCGGGAGAGAGCAATCAGCCCCAGCATTTT. Translation: CASIPPGESNQPQHF. V and J are TRBV28 and TRBJ1-5; D remains unclear. Looked up from germline, CDR1 is MDHEN and CDR2 is SYDVKM. Between the trimmed V and J ends, which lost 7 bases and 1 base, there was a span of 14 bases. This CDR3 region has 15 residues.

This sequence joins TRBV28 and TRBJ1-5; the D is unclear. This CDR3 is 13 amino acids long. V lost 7 bases and J 2 bases, leaving 9 bases between the germline ends. CDR1 and CDR2 from the germline V gene are MDHEN and SYDVKM. The CDR3 spells CASTSGGNQPQHF. DNA for the CDR3: TGTGCCAGCACTAGCGGGGGCAATCAGCCCCAGCATTTT. The whole variable domain, remainder taken from reference TRBV28 and TRBJ1-5, is DVKVTQSSRYLVKRTGEKVFLECVQDMDHENMFWYRQDPGLGLRLIYFSYDVKMKEKGDIPEGYSVSREKKERFSLILESASTNQTSMYLCASTSGGNQPQHFGDGTRLSIL.

The chain carries TRBV6-2 or TRBV6-3 and TRBJ1-2; 9 bases align to TRBD1. This CDR3 region has 15 residues. Germline lookup yields CDR1 MNHEY and CDR2 SVGEGT. Germline trimming cut 8 bases from V and 5 bases from J; bases unmatched to any gene: 12. CDR3 protein: CASAIEPGQGYGYTF. The DNA for the CDR3 is TGTGCCAGCGCAATCGAACCGGGACAGGGTTATGGCTACACCTTC.